This TCR beta chain stems from a study of blood T cell dynamics during melanoma immunotherapy. Time point specified: pre-treatment baseline. Response was assessed by RECIST 1.1 at 12 weeks, except a couple of rapid progressors. Method: immunoSEQ multiplex PCR; TCRdb's copy keeps in-frame clones and lacks some. The sample has some 15,000 clones, around 84% seen once. The CDR3 sequence is 14 residues long. The germline CDR1 and CDR2 sequences are LNHDA and SQIVND (reference sequence). Trimming shortened V by 6 bases and J by 6 bases, and 18 bases separated the two germline ends. The receptor comes from a human donor with melanoma. Specimen: blood, collected from a patient treated with checkpoint blockade. The chain uses TRBV19 and TRBJ2-7; TRBD2 is a possible D gene (6 bases). CDR3 loop: CASRRDRSLGEQYF. CDR3 bases: TGTGCCAGTAGGCGGGACCGGTCTTTGGGCGAGCAGTACTTC.